The present T cell receptor (beta chain) was sequenced within a study of blood T cell repertoires in COVID-19. For the study at large: Acute-phase and convalescent COVID-19 samples originated in the United States, Italy and Spain. Sources were T cells, B-cell-depleted T cells, or PBMCs; the material itself was cDNA or gDNA.

CDR3 length: 14 amino acids. Germline assignment: CDR1 MNHNS and CDR2 SASEGT. Original handling: Quantification of nucleated cells was approximated via reference gene primer amplification. TCRdb keeps only in-frame clones here, not all; method: immunoSEQ multiplex PCR. V, J and clone size are taken as reported in that table, and D and trimming were inferred from the DNA itself. The sample shows about 160,000 clones, roughly 80% of them seen only once. A note on this clone: The junction shows a germline mismatch at one end, possibly a read error.

This sequence originates from a man between 65 and 79 years old with acute or convalescent COVID-19. The chain employs TRBV6-1 and TRBJ1-1; 8 nucleotides agree with TRBD1. The sample taken for sequencing was peripheral blood. CDR3 nucleotide sequence: TGTGCCAGCGGTGACAGGGGAAAGAACACTGAAGCTTTCTTT. This translates into CASGDRGKNTEAFF.